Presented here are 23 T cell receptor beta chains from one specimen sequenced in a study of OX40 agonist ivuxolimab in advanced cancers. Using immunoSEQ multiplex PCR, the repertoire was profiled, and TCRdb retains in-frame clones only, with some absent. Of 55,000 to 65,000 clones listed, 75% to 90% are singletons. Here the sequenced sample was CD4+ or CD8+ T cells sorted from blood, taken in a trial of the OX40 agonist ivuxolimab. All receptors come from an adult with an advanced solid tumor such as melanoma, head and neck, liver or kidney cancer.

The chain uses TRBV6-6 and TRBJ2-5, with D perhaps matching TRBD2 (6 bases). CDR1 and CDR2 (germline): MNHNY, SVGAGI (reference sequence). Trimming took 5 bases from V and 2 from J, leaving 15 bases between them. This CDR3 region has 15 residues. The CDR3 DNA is TGTGCCAGCAGTGGCGGCGGGGCCGATCAAGAGACCCAGTACTTC. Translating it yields CASSGGGADQETQYF.

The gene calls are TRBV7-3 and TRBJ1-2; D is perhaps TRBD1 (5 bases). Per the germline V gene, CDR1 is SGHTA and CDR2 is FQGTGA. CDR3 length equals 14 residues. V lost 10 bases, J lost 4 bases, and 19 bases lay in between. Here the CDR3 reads CATARAGRGYGYTF. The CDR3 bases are TGTGCCACCGCCCGGGCAGGGAGAGGCTATGGCTACACCTTC.

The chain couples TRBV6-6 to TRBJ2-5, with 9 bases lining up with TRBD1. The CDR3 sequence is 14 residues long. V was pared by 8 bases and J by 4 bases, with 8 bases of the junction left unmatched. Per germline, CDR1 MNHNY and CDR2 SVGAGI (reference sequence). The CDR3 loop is CASGQGNVGETQYF. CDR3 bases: TGTGCCAGCGGACAGGGGAATGTCGGAGAGACCCAGTACTTC.

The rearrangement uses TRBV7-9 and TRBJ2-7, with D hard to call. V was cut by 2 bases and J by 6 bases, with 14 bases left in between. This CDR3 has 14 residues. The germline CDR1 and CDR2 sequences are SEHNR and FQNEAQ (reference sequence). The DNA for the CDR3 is TGTGCCAGCAGCTTATCCAAACATCAAGCCGAGCAGTACTTC. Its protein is CASSLSKHQAEQYF.

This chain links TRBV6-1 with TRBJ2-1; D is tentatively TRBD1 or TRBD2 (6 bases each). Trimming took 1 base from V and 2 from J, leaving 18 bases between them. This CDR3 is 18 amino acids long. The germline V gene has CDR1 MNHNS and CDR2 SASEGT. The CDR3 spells CASSEESGGGGAYNEQFF. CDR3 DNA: TGTGCCAGCAGTGAAGAGTCCGGCGGAGGGGGTGCCTACAATGAGCAGTTCTTC.

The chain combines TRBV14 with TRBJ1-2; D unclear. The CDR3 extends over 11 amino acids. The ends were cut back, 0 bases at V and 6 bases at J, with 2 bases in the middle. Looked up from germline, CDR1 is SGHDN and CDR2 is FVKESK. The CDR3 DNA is TGTGCCAGCAGCCAAGATGATGGCTACACCTTC. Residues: CASSQDDGYTF.

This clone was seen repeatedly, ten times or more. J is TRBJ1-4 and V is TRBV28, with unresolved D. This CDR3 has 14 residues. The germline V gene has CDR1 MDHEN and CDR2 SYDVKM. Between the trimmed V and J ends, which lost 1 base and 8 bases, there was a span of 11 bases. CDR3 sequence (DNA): TGTGCCAGCAGTTTATCCCGGGCTGGGGAAAAACTGTTTTTT. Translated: CASSLSRAGEKLFF.

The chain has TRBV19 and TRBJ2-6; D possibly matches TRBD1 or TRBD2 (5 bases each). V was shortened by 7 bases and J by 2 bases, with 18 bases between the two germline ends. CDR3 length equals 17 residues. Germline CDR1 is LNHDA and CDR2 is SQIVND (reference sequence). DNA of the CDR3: TGTGCCAGTACTCCCATGGGGGTATCGGCTGGGGCCAACGTCCTGACTTTC. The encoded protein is CASTPMGVSAGANVLTF.

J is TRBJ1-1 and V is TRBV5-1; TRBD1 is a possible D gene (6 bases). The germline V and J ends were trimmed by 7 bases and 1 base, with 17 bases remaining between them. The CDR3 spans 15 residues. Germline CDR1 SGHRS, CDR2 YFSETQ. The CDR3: CASALGAVRNTEAFF. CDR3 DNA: TGCGCCAGCGCGCTGGGGGCAGTACGGAACACTGAAGCTTTCTTT.

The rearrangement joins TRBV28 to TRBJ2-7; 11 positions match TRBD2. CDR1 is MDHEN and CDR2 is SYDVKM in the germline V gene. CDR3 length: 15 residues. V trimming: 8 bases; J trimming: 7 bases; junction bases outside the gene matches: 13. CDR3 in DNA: TGTGCCAGCCGGCAGGACCTAGCGGGAGGAGGGGAGCAGTACTTC. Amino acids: CASRQDLAGGGEQYF.

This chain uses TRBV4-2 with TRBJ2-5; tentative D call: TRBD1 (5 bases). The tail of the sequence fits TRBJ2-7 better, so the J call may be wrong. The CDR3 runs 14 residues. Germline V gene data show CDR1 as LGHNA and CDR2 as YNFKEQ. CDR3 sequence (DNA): TGTGCCAGCAGCCAAGCGGACACCTACTACGAGCAGTACTTC. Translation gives CASSQADTYYEQYF.

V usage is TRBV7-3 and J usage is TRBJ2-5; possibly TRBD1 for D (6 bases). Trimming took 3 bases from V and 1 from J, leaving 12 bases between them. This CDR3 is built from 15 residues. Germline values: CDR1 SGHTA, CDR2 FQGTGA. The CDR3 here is CASSFGAGAQETQYF. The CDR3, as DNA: TGTGCCAGCAGCTTCGGGGCAGGGGCCCAAGAGACCCAGTACTTC.

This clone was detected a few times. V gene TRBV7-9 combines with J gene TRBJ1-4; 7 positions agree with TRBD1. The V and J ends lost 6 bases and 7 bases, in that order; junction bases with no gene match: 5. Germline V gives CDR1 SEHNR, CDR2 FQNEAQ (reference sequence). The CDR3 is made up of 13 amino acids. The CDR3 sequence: CASSRGQSEKLFF. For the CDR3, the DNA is TGTGCCAGCAGTCGGGGACAGAGTGAAAAACTGTTTTTT. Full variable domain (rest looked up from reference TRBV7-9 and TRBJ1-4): DTGVSQNPRHKITKRGQNVTFRCDPISEHNRLYWYRQTLGQGPEFLTYFQNEAQLEKSRLLSDRFSAERPKGSFSTLEIQRTEQGDSAMYLCASSRGQSEKLFFGSGTQLSVL.

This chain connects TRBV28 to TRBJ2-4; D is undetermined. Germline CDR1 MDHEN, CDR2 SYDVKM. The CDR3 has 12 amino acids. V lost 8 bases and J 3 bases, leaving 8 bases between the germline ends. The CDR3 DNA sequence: TGTGCCAGCTCTCCCCGCAAAAACATTCAGTACTTC. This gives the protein CASSPRKNIQYF.

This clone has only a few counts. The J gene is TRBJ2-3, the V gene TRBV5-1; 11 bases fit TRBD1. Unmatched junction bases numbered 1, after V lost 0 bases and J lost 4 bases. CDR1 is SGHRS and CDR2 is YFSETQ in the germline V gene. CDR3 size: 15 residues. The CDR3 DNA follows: TGCGCCAGCAGCTTGGCGGGACAGGGGGCAGATACGCAGTATTTT. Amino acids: CASSLAGQGADTQYF.

The DNA of the CDR3 is TGTGCCAGCTCACCCGACCCCCCAGATACGCAGTATTTT. The encoded protein is CASSPDPPDTQYF. This rearrangement joins TRBV18 to TRBJ2-3, with D hard to call. Trimming took off 3 bases at V and 4 bases at J, with 8 bases between the two ends. The CDR3 has 13 residues. Germline V gene data show CDR1 as KGHSH and CDR2 as LQKENI.

CDR3: CASSPSQGPYNEQFF. The CDR3 DNA is TGCGCCAGCAGCCCGTCACAGGGCCCCTACAATGAGCAGTTCTTC. V is TRBV5-1 and J is TRBJ2-1; TRBD1 might be the D (6 bases). V shed 4 bases and J shed 2 bases, with 13 bases lying between them. The CDR3 length is 15 residues. Germline V CDR1 and CDR2: SGHRS, YFSETQ. The whole variable domain, remainder taken from reference TRBV5-1 and TRBJ2-1, is KAGVTQTPRYLIKTRGQQVTLSCSPISGHRSVSWYQQTPGQGLQFLFEYFSETQRNKGNFPGRFSGRQFSNSRSEMNVSTLELGDSALYLCASSPSQGPYNEQFFGPGTRLTVL.

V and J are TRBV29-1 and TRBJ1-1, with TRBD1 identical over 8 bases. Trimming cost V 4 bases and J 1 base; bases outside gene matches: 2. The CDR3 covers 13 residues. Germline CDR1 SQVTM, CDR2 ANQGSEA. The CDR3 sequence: CSVARGRNTEAFF. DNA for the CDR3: TGCAGCGTTGCCAGGGGGCGGAACACTGAAGCTTTCTTT.

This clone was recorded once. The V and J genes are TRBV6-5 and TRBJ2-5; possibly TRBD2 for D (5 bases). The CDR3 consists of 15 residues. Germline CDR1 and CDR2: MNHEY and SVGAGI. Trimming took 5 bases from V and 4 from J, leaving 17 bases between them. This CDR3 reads CASSPPGVKGETQYF. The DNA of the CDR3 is TGTGCCAGCAGTCCGCCCGGGGTAAAGGGAGAGACCCAGTACTTC.

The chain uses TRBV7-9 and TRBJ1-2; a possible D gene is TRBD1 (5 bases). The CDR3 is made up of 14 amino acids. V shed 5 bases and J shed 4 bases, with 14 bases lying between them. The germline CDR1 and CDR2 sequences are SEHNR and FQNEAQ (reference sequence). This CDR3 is CASSQTATGYGYTF. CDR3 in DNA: TGTGCCAGCAGCCAGACAGCGACGGGCTATGGCTACACCTTC.

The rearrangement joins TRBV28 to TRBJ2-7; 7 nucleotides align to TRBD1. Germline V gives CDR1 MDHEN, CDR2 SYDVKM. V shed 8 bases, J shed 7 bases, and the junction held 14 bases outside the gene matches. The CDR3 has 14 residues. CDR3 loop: CASGSPGQTWEQYF. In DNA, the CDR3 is TGTGCCAGCGGTTCCCCGGGACAGACCTGGGAGCAGTACTTC.

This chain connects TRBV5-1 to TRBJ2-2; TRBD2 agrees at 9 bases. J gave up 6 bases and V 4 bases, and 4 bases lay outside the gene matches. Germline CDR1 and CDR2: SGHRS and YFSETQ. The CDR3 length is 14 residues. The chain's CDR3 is CASSPGTSPGELFF. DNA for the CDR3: TGCGCCAGCAGCCCCGGGACTAGCCCCGGGGAGCTGTTTTTT.

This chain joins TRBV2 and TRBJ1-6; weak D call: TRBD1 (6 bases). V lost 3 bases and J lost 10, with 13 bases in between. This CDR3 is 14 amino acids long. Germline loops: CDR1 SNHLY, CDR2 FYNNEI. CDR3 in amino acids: CASSELRRGSPLHF. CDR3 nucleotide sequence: TGTGCCAGCAGTGAGCTTCGTAGGGGGTCACCCCTCCACTTT.